This passage covers 17 T cell receptor beta chains from one sample sequenced in a study of graft-versus-host responses after intestinal transplantation. Some clones are missing from TCRdb's copy, which holds only in-frame ones; the method was immunoSEQ multiplex PCR. Found here are 30,000 to 50,000 clones, about 95% of them singletons; the top ten hold less than 0.25%. These TCRs are of unknown antigen specificity. The sequencing used unstimulated CD8+ T cells sorted from spleen or lymph node cells, collected before transplant. The receptors were sampled from a human donor who was the organ donor for an intestinal transplant.

The J gene is TRBJ1-2, the V gene TRBV27; D is perhaps TRBD1 (6 bases). CDR1 and CDR2 from the germline V gene are MNHEY and SMNVEV (reference sequence). CDR3 length: 13 residues. V lost 6 bases and J lost 2, with 10 bases in between. The CDR3: CASSRTENYGYTF. The DNA for the CDR3 is TGTGCCAGCAGCAGGACAGAGAACTATGGCTACACCTTC.

The CDR3 DNA reads TGTGCCAGCAGCTTTAGCGGGGGGGCCGATGAGCAGTTCTTC. This codes for CASSFSGGADEQFF. This chain joins TRBV5-4 and TRBJ2-1, with 11 bases identical to TRBD2. Trimming removed 2 bases from V and 8 bases from J; junction bases left unmatched: 3. The CDR3 is 14 amino acids. Germline V gene lookup returns CDR1 SGHNT and CDR2 YYREEE (reference sequence). The variable domain in full, completed from reference TRBV5-4 and TRBJ2-1, reads ETGVTQSPTHLIKTRGQQVTLRCSSQSGHNTVSWYQQALGQGPQFIFQYYREEENGRGNFPPRFSGLQFPNYSSELNVNALELDDSALYLCASSFSGGADEQFFGPGTRLTVL.

The J gene is TRBJ2-7, the V gene TRBV7-2; 11 bases line up with TRBD2. There are 14 residues in the CDR3. CDR1 and CDR2 (germline): SGHTA, FQGNSA. After removal of 4 bases from V and 7 bases from J, the junction contained 6 bases not matched to a gene. CDR3 in amino acids: CASSSGTSGLEQYF. CDR3 nucleotides: TGTGCCAGCAGCTCGGGGACTAGCGGCCTAGAGCAGTACTTC.

This clone has only one observation. The chain is built from TRBV4-3 and TRBJ2-7; TRBD2 matches 9 bases. Trimming removed 1 base from V and 2 bases from J; junction bases left unmatched: 3. This CDR3 contains 15 residues. The germline gives CDR1 LGHNA, CDR2 YSLEER. This CDR3 reads CASSQVGGGAYEQYF. In nucleotides, the CDR3 is TGCGCCAGCAGCCAAGTAGGCGGGGGGGCCTACGAGCAGTACTTC.

This clone was counted between two and nine times. The rearrangement links TRBV7-6 to TRBJ1-3; D not certain. The CDR3 contains 15 residues. Trimming left V 3 bases short and J 2 bases short, with 11 bases between. Germline loops: CDR1 SGHVS, CDR2 FNYEAQ. The CDR3: CASSLVGPTGNTIYF. Written as DNA, the CDR3 is TGTGCCAGCAGCTTGGTGGGCCCCACTGGAAACACCATATATTTT.

The chain couples TRBV9 to TRBJ1-2; the D gene is possibly TRBD1 (5 bases). The germline V and J ends were trimmed by 0 bases and 4 bases, with 16 bases remaining between them. This CDR3 contains 16 residues. The germline V gene encodes CDR1 SGDLS and CDR2 YYNGEE. CDR3 in DNA: TGTGCCAGCAGCGTAGGAGTAGGGGAAACCTCCTATGGCTACACCTTC. Amino acid sequence: CASSVGVGETSYGYTF.

Notes on this clone: An end of the junction differs from the germline gene, which may be a read error. The same CDR3 arises from other DNA sequences in this sample as well. The chain recombines TRBV6-6 with TRBJ2-5; no definite D call. Germline V lookup: CDR1 MNHNY, CDR2 SVGAGI (reference sequence). The CDR3 covers 15 residues. The CDR3 region is CASTSPEHNQETQYF. CDR3 sequence (DNA): TGTGCCAGCACTTCACCTGAGCACAACCAGGAGACCCAGTACTTC.

This chain connects TRBV19 to TRBJ1-5; D remains unclear. This CDR3 has 13 amino acids. The V end lost 4 bases, the J end lost 2 bases, and 6 bases lay between the germline ends. The germline V gene encodes CDR1 LNHDA and CDR2 SQIVND (reference sequence). For the CDR3, the DNA is TGTGCCAGTAGTAGTTACGGCAATCAGCCCCAGCATTTT. It specifies CASSSYGNQPQHF.

The count of this clone is one. The chain employs TRBV29-1 and TRBJ1-1; D is uncertain. Germline values: CDR1 SQVTM, CDR2 ANQGSEA. The CDR3 totals 11 residues. V was clipped by 6 bases and J by 2 bases, with 7 bases between them. CDR3 amino acids: CSVRENTEAFF. As DNA, the CDR3 is TGCAGCGTAAGGGAAAACACTGAAGCTTTCTTT.

This sequence joins TRBV19 and TRBJ1-2; 8 positions agree with TRBD1. The germline V gene has CDR1 LNHDA and CDR2 SQIVND (reference sequence). V shed 7 bases and J 3 bases; nucleotides not matched to a gene: 7. There are 14 residues in the CDR3. The CDR3 protein is CASTSIQGDYGYTF. CDR3 nucleotide sequence: TGTGCCAGTACCTCCATACAGGGGGACTATGGCTACACCTTC.

The J gene is TRBJ2-7, the V gene TRBV15, with a tentative D call TRBD1 (5 bases). CDR1 is LNHNV and CDR2 is YYDKDF in the germline V gene (reference sequence). This CDR3 has 13 amino acids. V dropped 6 bases and J dropped 3 bases, with 12 bases sitting between them. CDR3 in DNA: TGTGCCACCAGTTGGGGTCAGGGCTACGAGCAGTACTTC. Its translation: CATSWGQGYEQYF.

The J gene is TRBJ2-5, the V gene TRBV5-1, with 8 positions matching TRBD1. This CDR3 spans 14 amino acids. Looked up from germline, CDR1 is SGHRS and CDR2 is YFSETQ. Trimming removed 4 bases from V and 2 bases from J; junction bases left unmatched: 4. In DNA, the CDR3 is TGCGCCAGCAGCACAGGGACAGGACAAGAGACCCAGTACTTC. As protein: CASSTGTGQETQYF. Variable domain in full (rest from reference TRBV5-1 and TRBJ2-5): KAGVTQTPRYLIKTRGQQVTLSCSPISGHRSVSWYQQTPGQGLQFLFEYFSETQRNKGNFPGRFSGRQFSNSRSEMNVSTLELGDSALYLCASSTGTGQETQYFGPGTRLLVL.

The chain couples TRBV13 to TRBJ2-5; D tentatively reads TRBD1 or TRBD2 (5 bases each). V lost 5 bases, J lost 5 bases, and 12 bases lay in between. The CDR3 runs 13 residues. From germline, CDR1 is PRHDT and CDR2 FYEKMQ (reference sequence). The DNA for the CDR3 is TGTGCCAGCAGCCCCCGGGACGTGGAGACCCAGTACTTC. Protein: CASSPRDVETQYF.

DNA of the CDR3: TGCGCCAGCAGCCAAGATGCGACCACCACTGAAGCTTTCTTT. Translated: CASSQDATTTEAFF. The chain has TRBV4-1 and TRBJ1-1; D is unresolved. V lost 0 bases to trimming and J lost 4 bases, with 9 bases between them. Germline assignment: CDR1 MGHRA and CDR2 YSYEKL. The CDR3 sequence is 14 residues long.

This clone was observed a few times. V gene TRBV10-3 combines with J gene TRBJ1-4; D gene unclear. From germline, CDR1 is ENHRY and CDR2 SYGVKD. V was trimmed by 3 bases and J by 5 bases, leaving 10 bases between them. This CDR3 spans 14 amino acids. CDR3 in amino acids: CAISEQSLNEKLFF. In DNA, the CDR3 is TGTGCCATCAGTGAACAGAGCTTGAATGAAAAACTGTTTTTT.

This clone was seen just once. J is TRBJ2-1 and V is TRBV30; possibly TRBD1 or TRBD2 for D (5 bases each). V lost 5 bases and J 6 bases, leaving 14 bases between the germline ends. The CDR3 is 13 amino acids. Per germline, CDR1 GTSNPN and CDR2 SVGIG (reference sequence). CDR3 nucleotide sequence: TGTGCCTGGGGTACGGGGCCCGGCAATGAGCAGTTCTTC. Protein product: CAWGTGPGNEQFF.

V is TRBV19 and J is TRBJ2-3; 10 bases map to TRBD2. CDR3 length equals 15 residues. After removal of 3 bases from V and 2 bases from J, the junction contained 2 bases not matched to a gene. Germline V CDR1 and CDR2: LNHDA, SQIVND (reference sequence). DNA of the CDR3: TGTGCCAGTAGTATTAGCGGGGGGTACACAGATACGCAGTATTTT. Protein sequence: CASSISGGYTDTQYF.